This T cell receptor (beta chain) appears in the sequencing data of a study of shared clonotypes between healthy human individuals. Trimming cost V 0 bases and J 7 bases; bases outside gene matches: 5. The CDR3 has 15 residues. CDR1 is KGHSH, CDR2 LQKENI, per germline. Clones were read by immunoSEQ multiplex PCR, and TCRdb kept only the in-frame ones, dropping some. The table lists approximately 2.5 million clones, approximately 93% of them singletons. The clonotype comes from a man aged 18 to 29 in good health. Some clones in this sample may be carry-over from other donors' samples. The sequencing sample was made of naive CD4+ T cells from PBMCs. Subset noted: CD45RA+ positively selected. The chain links TRBV18 to TRBJ1-5, with 8 positions matching TRBD1. CDR3 sequence reads: CASSPPNQGAQPQHF. The CDR3 coding sequence is TGTGCCAGCTCACCACCGAACCAGGGGGCCCAGCCCCAGCATTTT. Based on the CDR3 plus reference TRBV18 and TRBJ1-5, the full variable domain is NAGVMQNPRHLVRRRGQEARLRCSPMKGHSHVYWYRQLPEEGLKFMVYLQKENIIDESGMPKERFSAEFPKEGPSILRIQQVVRGDSAAYFCASSPPNQGAQPQHFGDGTRLSIL.